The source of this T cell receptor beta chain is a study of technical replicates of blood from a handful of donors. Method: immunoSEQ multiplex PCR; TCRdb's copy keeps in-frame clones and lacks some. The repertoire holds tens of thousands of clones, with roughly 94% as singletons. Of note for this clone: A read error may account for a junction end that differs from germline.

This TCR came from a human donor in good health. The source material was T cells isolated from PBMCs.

CDR3 sequence: CASSEAPGSTDPQYF. CDR3 in DNA: TGTGCCAGCAGTGAAGCGCCGGGAAGCACAGATCCGCAGTATTTT. The V call is TRBV6-1, the J call TRBJ2-3, with D maybe TRBD2 (5 bases). The CDR3 consists of 15 residues. CDR1 and CDR2 (germline): MNHNS, SASEGT.